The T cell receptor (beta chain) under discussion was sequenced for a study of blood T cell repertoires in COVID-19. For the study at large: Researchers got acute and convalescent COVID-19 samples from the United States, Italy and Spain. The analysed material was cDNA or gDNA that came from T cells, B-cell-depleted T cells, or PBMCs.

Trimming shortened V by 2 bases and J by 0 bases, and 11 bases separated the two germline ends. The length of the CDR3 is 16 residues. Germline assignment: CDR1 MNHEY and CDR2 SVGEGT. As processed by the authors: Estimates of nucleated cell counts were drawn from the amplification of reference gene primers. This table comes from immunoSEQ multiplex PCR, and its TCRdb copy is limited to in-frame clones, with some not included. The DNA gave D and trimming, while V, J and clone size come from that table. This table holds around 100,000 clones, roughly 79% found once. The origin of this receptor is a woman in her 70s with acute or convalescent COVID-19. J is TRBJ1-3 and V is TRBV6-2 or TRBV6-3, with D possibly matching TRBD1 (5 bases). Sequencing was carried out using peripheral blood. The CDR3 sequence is CASSYGGRGSGNTIYF. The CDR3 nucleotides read TGTGCCAGCAGTTACGGTGGAAGGGGCTCTGGAAACACCATATATTTT.